What follows are 20 T cell receptor beta chains derived from one specimen sequenced in a study of OX40 agonist ivuxolimab in advanced cancers. Only in-frame clones appear in the TCRdb table, and some are missing; sequencing was by immunoSEQ multiplex PCR. This sample yields roughly 90,000 clones, of which around 88% are seen a single time; approximately 1.5% belongs to the top ten. Sequencing used CD4+ or CD8+ T cells sorted from blood, obtained in a trial of the OX40 agonist ivuxolimab. These TCRs come from an adult with an advanced solid tumor such as melanoma, head and neck, liver or kidney cancer.

This sequence joins TRBV27 and TRBJ2-6; D not resolved. CDR1 MNHEY and CDR2 SMNVEV come from the germline V gene (reference sequence). This CDR3 is 15 amino acids long. V was pared by 3 bases and J by 0 bases, with 6 bases between. The CDR3 coding sequence is TGTGCCAGCAGTTTGTTGGCCTCTGGGGCCAACGTCCTGACTTTC. The encoded protein is CASSLLASGANVLTF.

V is TRBV28 and J is TRBJ1-1, with D possibly TRBD1 on 5 matching bases. The germline V and J ends were trimmed by 8 bases and 1 base, with 11 bases remaining between them. Germline CDR1 reads MDHEN; CDR2 reads SYDVKM. This CDR3 has 13 residues. In DNA, the CDR3 is TGTGCCAGCCTAACAGGAGCGAACACTGAAGCTTTCTTT. The encoded protein is CASLTGANTEAFF.

The chain has TRBV19 and TRBJ1-5; 9 positions match TRBD1. The CDR3 is made up of 16 amino acids. The V segment lost 6 bases and the J segment 3 bases; nucleotides outside the gene matches: 9. Per the germline V gene, CDR1 is LNHDA and CDR2 is SQIVND (reference sequence). CDR3 bases: TGTGCCAGTAGACATAACAGGGGGCGTAACAATCAGCCCCAGCATTTT. It is translated as CASRHNRGRNNQPQHF.

The rearrangement uses TRBV19 and TRBJ1-5; D gene uncertain. CDR1 and CDR2 (germline): LNHDA, SQIVND (reference sequence). V lost 3 bases to trimming and J lost 9 bases, with 9 bases between them. The CDR3 extends over 12 amino acids. Here the CDR3 DNA reads TGTGCCAGTAGTATCCTGGACCTGCCCCAGCATTTT. Protein: CASSILDLPQHF.

Comment on this clone: Distinct nucleotide sequences in the sample also encode this CDR3. The V and J genes are TRBV11-3 and TRBJ2-3; 9 nucleotides line up with TRBD1. The length of the CDR3 is 16 residues. The germline gives CDR1 SGHNT, CDR2 YENEEA. V lost 2 bases to trimming and J lost 1 base; unmatched junction nucleotides: 4. CDR3 bases: TGTGCCAGCAGCTTATCATGGGACAGGGGCACAGATACGCAGTATTTT. As protein: CASSLSWDRGTDTQYF.

This chain uses TRBV5-4 with TRBJ1-1; no clear D gene. The germline V gene has CDR1 SGHNT and CDR2 YYREEE (reference sequence). The CDR3 sequence is 13 residues long. Trimming pared 0 bases from V and 3 bases from J, leaving 6 bases between. CDR3 loop: CASSLGRYTEAFF. The CDR3 DNA follows: TGTGCCAGCAGCTTGGGCAGGTACACTGAAGCTTTCTTT.

The chain has TRBV30 and TRBJ1-1; D unclear. CDR1 and CDR2 (germline): GTSNPN, SVGIG (reference sequence). V lost 2 bases to trimming and J lost 2 bases, with 9 bases between them. The CDR3 length is 13 residues. Here the CDR3 DNA reads TGTGCCTGGAGTAGCCAGATAAACACTGAAGCTTTCTTT. Its protein is CAWSSQINTEAFF. The full variable domain, its missing parts supplied by reference TRBV30 and TRBJ1-1, is SQTIHQWPATLVQPVGSPLSLECTVEGTSNPNLYWYRQAAGRGLQLLFYSVGIGQISSEVPQNLSASRPQDRQFILSSKKLLLSDSGFYLCAWSSQINTEAFFGQGTRLTVV.

The chain employs TRBV28 and TRBJ1-5, with 7 bases fitting TRBD1. Germline V gene data show CDR1 as MDHEN and CDR2 as SYDVKM. The CDR3 consists of 13 residues. The V and J ends lost 11 bases and 0 bases, in that order; junction bases with no gene match: 4. This chain's CDR3 is CAYGTDSNQPQHF. The CDR3 DNA is TGTGCCTATGGGACAGATAGCAATCAGCCCCAGCATTTT.

The V and J genes are TRBV9 and TRBJ2-6; 9 nucleotides align to TRBD1. The ends lost 4 bases at V and 2 bases at J; junction bases unmatched: 4. Germline assignment: CDR1 SGDLS and CDR2 YYNGEE. The CDR3 totals 16 residues. The CDR3, as DNA: TGTGCCAGCAGCCCAGGGACAGGGACTGGGGCCAACGTCCTGACTTTC. It yields the protein CASSPGTGTGANVLTF.

The J gene is TRBJ2-1, the V gene TRBV27; 7 bases align to TRBD2. The CDR3 is made up of 16 amino acids. Unmatched junction bases numbered 16, after V lost 6 bases and J lost 8 bases. Germline CDR1 and CDR2: MNHEY and SMNVEV (reference sequence). The CDR3 region is CASSSSRLAPGDEQFF. The CDR3 DNA sequence: TGTGCCAGCAGCTCTTCCCGACTAGCCCCGGGGGATGAGCAGTTCTTC.

The V and J genes are TRBV30 and TRBJ1-5; D gene unclear. V lost 4 bases, J lost 5 bases, and 9 bases lay in between. Germline V gives CDR1 GTSNPN, CDR2 SVGIG (reference sequence). The CDR3 totals 12 residues. The chain's CDR3 is CAWTVGDQPQHF. In nucleotides, the CDR3 is TGTGCCTGGACGGTTGGAGATCAGCCCCAGCATTTT.

This rearrangement joins TRBV11-2 to TRBJ2-6, with 11 bases identical to TRBD1. Trimming took 5 bases from V and 0 from J; bases not matched to a gene: 6. The CDR3 sequence is 18 residues long. The germline V gene has CDR1 SGHAT and CDR2 FQNNGV. As DNA, the CDR3 is TGTGCCAGCAGCGCCCGGGACAGGGGGAACTCTGGGGCCAACGTCCTGACTTTC. Translating it yields CASSARDRGNSGANVLTF.

The chain joins TRBV11-1 to TRBJ2-1; 8 nucleotides match TRBD2. CDR3 length equals 15 residues. The germline V gene encodes CDR1 SGHAT and CDR2 FQDESV (reference sequence). After removal of 1 base from V and 6 bases from J, the junction contained 5 bases not matched to a gene. The CDR3, as DNA: TGTGCCAGCAGCTTAGACGGGAGGGCCGGCAATGAGCAGTTCTTC. This codes for CASSLDGRAGNEQFF.

The J gene is TRBJ2-1, the V gene TRBV7-3, with 7 bases identical to TRBD1. From germline, CDR1 is SGHTA and CDR2 FQGTGA. The CDR3 extends over 15 amino acids. J lost 7 bases, V lost 5 bases, and 11 bases had no gene match. Written as DNA, the CDR3 is TGTGCCAGCAGCCTACAGGGGATGGAGTTTAATGAGCAGTTCTTC. Residues: CASSLQGMEFNEQFF.

The V gene is TRBV9, the J gene TRBJ2-2, with a tentative D call TRBD2 (5 bases). The ends were cut back, 0 bases at V and 6 bases at J, with 9 bases in the middle. The CDR3 consists of 14 residues. From germline, CDR1 is SGDLS and CDR2 YYNGEE. DNA of the CDR3: TGTGCCAGCAGCGTAGTGGCGAGGGCCGGGGAGCTGTTTTTT. It is translated as CASSVVARAGELFF.

The chain is built from TRBV7-9 and TRBJ1-1; the D is unclear. The V gene's germline CDR1 is SEHNR and CDR2 FQNEAQ (reference sequence). The CDR3 spans 14 residues. Between the trimmed V and J ends, which lost 5 bases and 4 bases, there was a span of 14 bases. The CDR3 sequence: CASSTLARGTEAFF. CDR3 nucleotides: TGTGCCAGCAGCACCCTTGCGCGGGGCACTGAAGCTTTCTTT. The full variable domain, completed using reference TRBV7-9 and TRBJ1-1, is DTGVSQNPRHKITKRGQNVTFRCDPISEHNRLYWYRQTLGQGPEFLTYFQNEAQLEKSRLLSDRFSAERPKGSFSTLEIQRTEQGDSAMYLCASSTLARGTEAFFGQGTRLTVV.

This sequence joins TRBV6-5 and TRBJ1-4; weak D call: TRBD1 (6 bases). V lost 10 bases and J lost 8, with 11 bases in between. Germline CDR1 MNHEY, CDR2 SVGAGI. The CDR3 contains 11 residues. CDR3 nucleotides: TGTGCCACTAGTAGGGGGGAAAAACTGTTTTTT. Encoded protein: CATSRGEKLFF.

The chain employs TRBV6-1 and TRBJ1-5, with unresolved D. The V gene lost 7 bases and the J gene lost 5 bases, with 12 bases spanning the gap. Germline V gene lookup returns CDR1 MNHNS and CDR2 SASEGT. The CDR3 has 13 residues. CDR3 DNA sequence: TGTGCCAGCAATGCCCCGGGGTATCAGCCCCAGCATTTT. It encodes CASNAPGYQPQHF.

The chain uses TRBV13 and TRBJ2-7; a weak D match, TRBD2 (6 bases). The CDR3 is 16 amino acids. The germline gives CDR1 PRHDT, CDR2 FYEKMQ (reference sequence). The V end lost 2 bases, the J end lost 1 base, and 15 bases lay between the germline ends. The CDR3 sequence: CASSLRGRLSSYEQYF. Written as DNA, the CDR3 is TGTGCCAGCAGCTTACGGGGGAGGCTCTCTTCCTACGAGCAGTACTTC.

The V gene is TRBV28, the J gene TRBJ2-1; possibly TRBD1 for D (6 bases). Trimming pared 6 bases from V and 1 base from J, leaving 10 bases between. The CDR3 has 14 residues. CDR1 MDHEN and CDR2 SYDVKM come from the germline V gene. For the CDR3, the DNA is TGTGCCAGCAGAGGGGGAGTTTCCTACAATGAGCAGTTCTTC. Translation gives CASRGGVSYNEQFF. The whole variable domain, remainder taken from reference TRBV28 and TRBJ2-1, is DVKVTQSSRYLVKRTGEKVFLECVQDMDHENMFWYRQDPGLGLRLIYFSYDVKMKEKGDIPEGYSVSREKKERFSLILESASTNQTSMYLCASRGGVSYNEQFFGPGTRLTVL.